One sample yielded the 2 T cell receptor beta chains listed below, sequenced in a study of blood T cell repertoires in COVID-19. Method: immunoSEQ multiplex PCR; TCRdb's copy keeps in-frame clones and lacks some. This sample has more than 110,000 clones, with about 77% found just once. The sample taken for sequencing was peripheral blood. These receptor sequences come from a woman between 50 and 59 years old with active or convalescent COVID-19.

The rearrangement links TRBV18 to TRBJ2-1; D remains unclear. Deletions cut 3 bases from V and 4 bases from J, with 13 bases between. CDR3 length: 15 amino acids. Germline CDR1 KGHSH, CDR2 LQKENI. In nucleotides, the CDR3 is TGTGCCAGCTCACCGGGTCAGGCCGGATACAATGAGCAGTTCTTC. It yields the protein CASSPGQAGYNEQFF. The complete variable domain, with remaining parts taken from reference TRBV18 and TRBJ2-1, reads NAGVMQNPRHLVRRRGQEARLRCSPMKGHSHVYWYRQLPEEGLKFMVYLQKENIIDESGMPKERFSAEFPKEGPSILRIQQVVRGDSAAYFCASSPGQAGYNEQFFGPGTRLTVL.

This clone was counted many times. The chain joins TRBV2 to TRBJ2-1, with 10 bases matching TRBD2. The CDR3 is 16 residues long. Trimming at V came to 1 base and at J to 8 bases, leaving 8 bases not matched to a gene. The germline V gene encodes CDR1 SNHLY and CDR2 FYNNEI. CDR3 sequence (DNA): TGTGCCAGCAGTGAAGGAGAGCGGGGGGGCCGAGATGAGCAGTTCTTC. Protein: CASSEGERGGRDEQFF.